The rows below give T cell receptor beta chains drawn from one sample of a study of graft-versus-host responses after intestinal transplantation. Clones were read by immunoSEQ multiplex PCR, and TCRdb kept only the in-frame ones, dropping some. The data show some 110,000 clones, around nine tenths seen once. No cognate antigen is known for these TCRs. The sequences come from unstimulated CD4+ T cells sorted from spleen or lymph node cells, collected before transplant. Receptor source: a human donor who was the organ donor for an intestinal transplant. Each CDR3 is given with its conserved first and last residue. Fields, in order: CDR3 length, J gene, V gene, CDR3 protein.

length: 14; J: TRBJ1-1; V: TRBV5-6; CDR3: CASSSQGLNTEAFF
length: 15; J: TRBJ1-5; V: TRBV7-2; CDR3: CASSLLTGGNQPQHF
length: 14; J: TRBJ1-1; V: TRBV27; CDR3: CASSAGQLHTEAFF
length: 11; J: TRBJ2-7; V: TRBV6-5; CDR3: CASIDSYEQYF
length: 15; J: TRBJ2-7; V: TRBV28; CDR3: CASTRGASGTYEQYF
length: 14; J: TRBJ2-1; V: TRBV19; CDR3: CASSMPEGRHEQFF
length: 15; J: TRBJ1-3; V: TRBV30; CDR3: CAWSVRGFSGNTIYF
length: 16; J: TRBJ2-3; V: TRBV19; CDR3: CASSLSRLAGPDTQYF
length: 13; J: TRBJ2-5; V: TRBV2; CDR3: CASSGRGEETQYF
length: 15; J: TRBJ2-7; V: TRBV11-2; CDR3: CASSPRTGGAYEQYF
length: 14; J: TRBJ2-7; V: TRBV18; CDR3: CASSPPGRGSEQYF
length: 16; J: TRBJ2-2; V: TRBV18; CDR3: CASSPGLAGNTGELFF
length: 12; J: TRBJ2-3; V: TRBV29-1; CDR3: CSVLDGADTQYF
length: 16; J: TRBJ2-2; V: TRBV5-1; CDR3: CASSPILASNTGELFF
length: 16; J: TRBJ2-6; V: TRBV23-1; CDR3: CASSPPGGSGANVLTF
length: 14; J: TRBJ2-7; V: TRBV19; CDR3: CASSGNRGIHEQYF
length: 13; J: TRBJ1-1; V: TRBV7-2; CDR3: CASSFSVPAEAFF
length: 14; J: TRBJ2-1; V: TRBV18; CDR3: CASSPGTGGNEQFF
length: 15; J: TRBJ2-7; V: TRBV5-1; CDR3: CASSFGGQGSYEQYF
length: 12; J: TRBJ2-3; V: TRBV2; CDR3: CASSVAGDTQYF
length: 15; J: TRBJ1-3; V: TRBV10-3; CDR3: CAAGTGPFAGNTIYF
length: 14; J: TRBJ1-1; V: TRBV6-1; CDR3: CASSTQGRDTEAFF
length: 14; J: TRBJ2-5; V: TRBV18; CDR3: CASSPGTVQETQYF
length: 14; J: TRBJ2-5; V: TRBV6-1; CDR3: CASRATGGGETQYF
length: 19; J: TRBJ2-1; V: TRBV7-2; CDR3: CASSYPGTSGQSSYNEQFF
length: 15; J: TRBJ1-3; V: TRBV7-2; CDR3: CASSLVAGAGNTIYF
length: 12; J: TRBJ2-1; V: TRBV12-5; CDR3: CASGLDDTGGFF
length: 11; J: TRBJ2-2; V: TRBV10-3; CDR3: CAISGTGELFF
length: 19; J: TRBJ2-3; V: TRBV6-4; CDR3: CASPPGQQNLRFSTDTQYF
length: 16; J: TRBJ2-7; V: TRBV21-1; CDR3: CASSKGVGGTSYEQYF
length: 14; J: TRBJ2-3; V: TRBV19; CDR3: CASSIRTASGTQYF
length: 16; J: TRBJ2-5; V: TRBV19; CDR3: CASTHDGAGAGETQYF
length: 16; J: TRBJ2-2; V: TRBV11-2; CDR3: CASSYLDRANTGELFF
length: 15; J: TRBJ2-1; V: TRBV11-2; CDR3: CASSLASGSYNEQFF
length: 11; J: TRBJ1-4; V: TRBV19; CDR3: CASGIREKLFF
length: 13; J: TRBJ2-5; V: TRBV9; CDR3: CASSGGGPETQYF
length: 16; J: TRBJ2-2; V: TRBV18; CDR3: CASATVAGANTGELFF
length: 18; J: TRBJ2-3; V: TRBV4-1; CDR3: CASSQERKGQGPTDTQYF
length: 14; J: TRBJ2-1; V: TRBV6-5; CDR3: CASSYGGTSGSLFF
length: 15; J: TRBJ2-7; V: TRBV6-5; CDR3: CASSYGRGGVYEQYF
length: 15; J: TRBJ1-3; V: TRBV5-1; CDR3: CASSSADTAGNTIYF
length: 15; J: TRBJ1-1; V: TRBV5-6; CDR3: CASSSLGQGNTEAFF
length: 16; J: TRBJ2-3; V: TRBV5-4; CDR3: CASTPWGREVADTQYF
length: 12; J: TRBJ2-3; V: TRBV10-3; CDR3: CAISEGHDTQYF
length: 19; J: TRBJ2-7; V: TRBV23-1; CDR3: CASSVGKSVASGSRYEQYF
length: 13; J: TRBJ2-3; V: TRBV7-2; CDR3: CASSLRRTDTQYF
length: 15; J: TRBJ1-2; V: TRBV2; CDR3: CASRGGGTGAYGYTF
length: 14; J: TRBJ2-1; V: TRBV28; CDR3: CASSKTPWTAEQFF
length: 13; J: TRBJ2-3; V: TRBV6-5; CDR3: CASSLWGDDTQYF
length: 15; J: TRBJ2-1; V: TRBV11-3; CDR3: CASGRVTGDYNEQFF
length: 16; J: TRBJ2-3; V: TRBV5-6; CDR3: CASSLAFWSSTDTQYF